These 16 T cell receptor beta chains share one sample of origin, sequenced in a study of T cells in Graves' hyperthyroidism and ophthalmopathy. TCR beta CDR3 region amplification was performed from RNA transcripts. RT-PCR in the first round (using the HTBI primer set) targeted the TCR CDR3. TCRdb re-called the multiplex PCR reads with MiXCR, one entry per CDR3 protein. The sample records hundreds of thousands of distinct CDR3 sequences, about 15% being singletons. Specimen: blood. The receptors were sampled from a young woman with Graves' hyperthyroidism.

There are a few counts of this clonotype. The rearrangement links TRBV6-2 or TRBV6-3 to TRBJ2-6; TRBD1 aligns across 10 bases. This CDR3 has 18 amino acids. The germline CDR1 and CDR2 sequences are MNHEY and SVGEGT. V lost 2 bases to trimming and J lost 2 bases; unmatched junction nucleotides: 6. CDR3 coding DNA: TGTGCCAGCAGTTACCCGGGACAGGGGCCCCCTGGGGCCAACGTCCTGACTTTC. Translating gives CASSYPGQGPPGANVLTF.

This chain uses TRBV7-8 with TRBJ2-1; D is ambiguous. V dropped 3 bases and J dropped 4 bases, with 10 bases sitting between them. From germline, CDR1 is SGHVS and CDR2 FQNEAQ. There are 14 residues in the CDR3. The CDR3 nucleotides read TGTGCCAGCAGCTTCTCGGACGGTTACAATGAGCAGTTCTTC. As protein: CASSFSDGYNEQFF.

V is TRBV6-1 and J is TRBJ1-2, with D possibly TRBD1 on 6 matching bases. V lost 6 bases, J lost 7 bases, and 18 bases lay in between. CDR1 is MNHNS, CDR2 SASEGT, per germline. The CDR3 runs 14 residues. CDR3 in amino acids: CASRSQGTVAGYTF. The CDR3 bases are TGTGCCAGCAGATCCCAGGGGACGGTAGCTGGCTACACCTTC.

V is TRBV3-1 and J is TRBJ1-6; D is possibly TRBD1 (5 bases). The CDR3 sequence is 16 residues long. Trimming cost V 1 base and J 4 bases, with 11 bases left between them. Germline CDR1 reads LGHDT; CDR2 reads YNNKEL (reference sequence). The CDR3 sequence is CASSQGSGAYNSPLHF. The CDR3 DNA sequence: TGTGCCAGCAGCCAAGGTTCCGGGGCTTATAATTCACCCCTCCACTTT.

The sample holds a few counts of this clonotype. This rearrangement joins TRBV11-3 to TRBJ1-1; D gene uncertain. Trimming left V 0 bases short and J 8 bases short, with 10 bases between. CDR3 length equals 13 residues. Per the germline V gene, CDR1 is SGHNT and CDR2 is YENEEA. The CDR3 sequence is CASSLDRLHEAFF. For the CDR3, the DNA is TGTGCCAGCAGCTTAGATCGGCTACACGAAGCTTTCTTT.

This clonotype was counted at least ten times. The CDR3 DNA reads TGTGCCAGCAGTTCGCAACAGGGGGCTCAAGAGACCCAGTACTTC. Translation gives CASSSQQGAQETQYF. The chain has TRBV11-2 and TRBJ2-5; 9 bases map to TRBD1. This CDR3 has 15 amino acids. Germline V lookup: CDR1 SGHAT, CDR2 FQNNGV. The ends lost 6 bases at V and 2 bases at J; junction bases unmatched: 7. The whole variable domain, remainder taken from reference TRBV11-2 and TRBJ2-5, is EAGVAQSPRYKIIEKRQSVAFWCNPISGHATLYWYQQILGQGPKLLIQFQNNGVVDDSQLPKDRFSAERLKGVDSTLKIQPAKLEDSAVYLCASSSQQGAQETQYFGPGTRLLVL.

In its sample, this clonotype was seen many times. The rearrangement uses TRBV29-1 and TRBJ2-1; 14 bases agree with TRBD2. Germline V gene data show CDR1 as SQVTM and CDR2 as ANQGSEA. The CDR3 loop spans 17 amino acids. The junction had 6 bases not matched to a gene; V was cut back by 3 bases and J by 2 bases. The CDR3 spells CSVDTGTSGSPYNEQFF. In nucleotides, the CDR3 is TGCAGCGTTGATACCGGGACTAGCGGGAGTCCCTACAATGAGCAGTTCTTC.

The genes are TRBV5-1 and TRBJ2-1; D remains ambiguous. This CDR3 is 14 amino acids long. The germline V gene has CDR1 SGHRS and CDR2 YFSETQ. V was trimmed by 0 bases and J by 7 bases, leaving 11 bases between them. The CDR3 region has the DNA TGCGCCAGCAGCTTGGTTCTAGAGCATAATGAGCAGTTCTTC. It codes for CASSLVLEHNEQFF. Filled out from reference TRBV5-1 and TRBJ2-1, the complete variable domain reads KAGVTQTPRYLIKTRGQQVTLSCSPISGHRSVSWYQQTPGQGLQFLFEYFSETQRNKGNFPGRFSGRQFSNSRSEMNVSTLELGDSALYLCASSLVLEHNEQFFGPGTRLTVL.

The rearrangement uses TRBV10-3 and TRBJ2-5, with D possibly TRBD1 on 5 matching bases. This CDR3 is 19 amino acids long. Trimming took off 3 bases at V and 4 bases at J, with 27 bases between the two ends. CDR1 and CDR2 (germline): ENHRY, SYGVKD. The CDR3: CAISDISRQGPSPGETQYF. The CDR3 nucleotides read TGTGCCATCAGTGATATTTCTCGGCAGGGTCCCTCGCCAGGAGAGACCCAGTACTTC.

V and J are TRBV11-2 and TRBJ2-1; no clear D. The CDR3 sequence is 12 residues long. Germline V gene data show CDR1 as SGHAT and CDR2 as FQNNGV. The V end was cut by 5 bases, the J end by 8 bases, with 10 bases between. The CDR3: CASSRVSYEQFF. CDR3 in DNA: TGTGCCAGCAGCCGGGTTTCATATGAGCAGTTCTTC. The complete variable domain, with remaining parts taken from reference TRBV11-2 and TRBJ2-1, reads EAGVAQSPRYKIIEKRQSVAFWCNPISGHATLYWYQQILGQGPKLLIQFQNNGVVDDSQLPKDRFSAERLKGVDSTLKIQPAKLEDSAVYLCASSRVSYEQFFGPGTRLTVL.

This clonotype was observed a few times. This rearrangement joins TRBV10-3 to TRBJ2-7; 9 nucleotides line up with TRBD2. Trimming at V came to 3 bases and at J to 1 base, leaving 4 bases not matched to a gene. This CDR3 is built from 15 residues. Germline V gene data show CDR1 as ENHRY and CDR2 as SYGVKD. The CDR3 loop is CAISDSGRGSYEQYF. The DNA of the CDR3 is TGTGCCATCAGTGATAGCGGGAGAGGATCCTACGAGCAGTACTTC.

The V gene is TRBV6-2 or TRBV6-3, the J gene TRBJ2-2; perhaps TRBD2 as D (5 bases). Germline values: CDR1 MNHEY, CDR2 SVGEGT. This CDR3 is 16 amino acids long. The V gene lost 5 bases and the J gene lost 3 bases, with 16 bases spanning the gap. The CDR3 region is CASSGVPGIHTGELFF. CDR3 nucleotides: TGTGCCAGCAGTGGGGTCCCCGGGATCCACACCGGGGAGCTGTTTTTT.

This clonotype was recorded at least ten times. The chain has TRBV28 and TRBJ2-7; no definite D call. Germline lookup yields CDR1 MDHEN and CDR2 SYDVKM. The CDR3 covers 11 residues. V lost 3 bases to trimming and J lost 7 bases, with 7 bases between them. CDR3 protein: CASSFLWEQYF. The CDR3 DNA is TGTGCCAGCAGTTTCCTGTGGGAGCAGTACTTC.

This clonotype was recorded at least ten times. The V and J genes are TRBV20-1 and TRBJ2-2; D is perhaps TRBD2 (6 bases). CDR3 length: 12 residues. The germline gives CDR1 DFQATT, CDR2 SNEGSKA (reference sequence). V lost 6 bases, J lost 5 bases, and 10 bases lay in between. The CDR3 loop is CSAPTSTGELFF. The DNA of the CDR3 is TGCAGTGCCCCGACTAGTACCGGGGAGCTGTTTTTT.

This clonotype appeared a few times. J is TRBJ1-1 and V is TRBV29-1; D possibly corresponds to TRBD1 (6 bases). Per germline, CDR1 SQVTM and CDR2 ANQGSEA. The CDR3 length is 14 residues. V was shortened by 3 bases and J by 1 base, with 12 bases between the two germline ends. CDR3: CSVEKGGGNTEAFF. CDR3 sequence (DNA): TGCAGCGTTGAGAAGGGGGGTGGGAACACTGAAGCTTTCTTT.

This clonotype has ten or more counts. The J gene is TRBJ2-1, the V gene TRBV5-1; unclear D gene. Germline lookup yields CDR1 SGHRS and CDR2 YFSETQ. The CDR3 runs 13 residues. Deletions cut 0 bases from V and 10 bases from J, with 11 bases between. In nucleotides, the CDR3 is TGCGCCAGCAGCTTGGCGGAGTCAAGGGAGCAGTTCTTC. Translation: CASSLAESREQFF.